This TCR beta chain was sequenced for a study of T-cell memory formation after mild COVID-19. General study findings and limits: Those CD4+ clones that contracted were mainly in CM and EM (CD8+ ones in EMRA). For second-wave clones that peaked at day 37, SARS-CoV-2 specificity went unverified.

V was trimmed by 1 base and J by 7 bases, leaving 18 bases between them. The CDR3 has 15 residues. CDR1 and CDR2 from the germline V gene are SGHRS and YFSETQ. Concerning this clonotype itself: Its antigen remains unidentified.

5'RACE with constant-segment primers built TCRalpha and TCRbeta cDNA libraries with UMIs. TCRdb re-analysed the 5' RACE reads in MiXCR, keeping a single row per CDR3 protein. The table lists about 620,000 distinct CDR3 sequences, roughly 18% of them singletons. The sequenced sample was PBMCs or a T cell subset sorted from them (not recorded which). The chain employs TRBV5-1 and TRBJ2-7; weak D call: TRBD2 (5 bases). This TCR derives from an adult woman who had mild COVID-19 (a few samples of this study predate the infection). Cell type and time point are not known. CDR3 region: CASSLTAGPEWEQYF. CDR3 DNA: TGCGCCAGCAGCTTGACGGCGGGCCCGGAGTGGGAGCAGTACTTC.